These 14 T cell receptor beta chains were sequenced from one sample in a study of CD8 T cell repertoires and HIV-1 epitope variants. Their recognized antigens are unknown. The method was immunoSEQ multiplex PCR; TCRdb's version includes in-frame clones alone and lacks a portion of them. The sample includes some 4,500 clones, less than 80% of them seen just once. The sample taken for sequencing was cultured CD8+ T cells derived from PBMCs. Receptor source: a male donor with HIV.

This chain connects TRBV6-5 to TRBJ2-1; perhaps TRBD1 as D (6 bases). The germline V gene has CDR1 MNHEY and CDR2 SVGAGI. V was trimmed by 2 bases and J by 10 bases, leaving 12 bases between them. The CDR3 is 13 residues long. CDR3 sequence (DNA): TGTGCCAGCAGTTACGTGGACAGCCGGGAGCAGTTCTTC. This gives the protein CASSYVDSREQFF.

The chain links TRBV5-1 to TRBJ2-2; 8 bases map to TRBD2. J was trimmed by 6 bases and V by 4 bases; bases with no gene match: 11. The germline gives CDR1 SGHRS, CDR2 YFSETQ. CDR3 length: 16 amino acids. The CDR3 DNA follows: TGCGCCAGCAGCGCGGGGACTAGGTTCTTGGCCGGGGAGCTGTTTTTT. As protein: CASSAGTRFLAGELFF.

The chain recombines TRBV5-1 with TRBJ2-5; 9 nucleotides line up with TRBD2. Looked up from germline, CDR1 is SGHRS and CDR2 is YFSETQ. The CDR3 runs to 16 residues. After removal of 5 bases from V and 4 bases from J, the junction contained 12 bases not matched to a gene. DNA of the CDR3: TGCGCCAGCAGTTTTTATAGCGGGAGAAGGGGAGAGACCCAGTACTTC. Translation gives CASSFYSGRRGETQYF.

This chain connects TRBV27 to TRBJ2-1; 10 nucleotides align to TRBD2. There are 14 residues in the CDR3. V was pared by 2 bases and J by 10 bases, with 5 bases of the junction left unmatched. CDR1 is MNHEY, CDR2 SMNVEV, per germline (reference sequence). CDR3 amino acids: CASSLRLAGDEQFF. The CDR3 DNA reads as TGTGCCAGCAGTTTACGGCTAGCGGGAGACGAGCAGTTCTTC.

This clone was observed a handful of times. V and J are TRBV5-4 and TRBJ2-7, with D possibly TRBD1 on 5 matching bases. This CDR3 contains 16 residues. CDR1 and CDR2 (germline): SGHNT, YYREEE (reference sequence). Trimming cost V 0 bases and J 0 bases, with 13 bases left between them. CDR3 sequence (DNA): TGTGCCAGCAGCTTGGCCATCCAGGGTTCCTCCTACGAGCAGTACTTC. This gives the protein CASSLAIQGSSYEQYF.

The rearrangement uses TRBV13 and TRBJ2-5, with a weak D call TRBD2 (5 bases). V was cut by 1 base and J by 1 base, with 7 bases left in between. Germline values: CDR1 PRHDT, CDR2 FYEKMQ (reference sequence). The CDR3 is 14 amino acids. The CDR3 sequence is CASSLEAGQETQYF. The DNA of the CDR3 is TGTGCCAGCAGCTTAGAGGCGGGCCAAGAGACCCAGTACTTC.

V gene TRBV7-2 combines with J gene TRBJ2-7; the match to TRBD1 covers 7 bases. V lost 1 base to trimming and J lost 0 bases; unmatched junction nucleotides: 3. The germline V gene has CDR1 SGHTA and CDR2 FQGNSA. The CDR3 loop spans 15 amino acids. CDR3 amino acids: CASSLVGTDSYEQYF. The CDR3 DNA sequence: TGTGCCAGCAGCTTAGTAGGGACAGACTCCTACGAGCAGTACTTC. Variable domain in full (rest from reference TRBV7-2 and TRBJ2-7): GAGVSQSPSNKVTEKGKDVELRCDPISGHTALYWYRQSLGQGLEFLIYFQGNSAPDKSGLPSDRFSAERTGGSVSTLTIQRTQQEDSAVYLCASSLVGTDSYEQYFGPGTRLTVT.

This rearrangement joins TRBV7-3 to TRBJ1-2, with D maybe TRBD1 (6 bases). This CDR3 is 13 amino acids long. CDR1 and CDR2 (germline): SGHTA, FQGTGA. Between the trimmed V and J ends, which lost 0 bases and 8 bases, there was a span of 10 bases. CDR3 region: CASSLTGGQGYTF. The DNA for the CDR3 is TGTGCCAGCAGCTTAACCGGGGGCCAAGGCTACACCTTC.

This rearrangement joins TRBV5-1 to TRBJ1-2; a possible D gene is TRBD1 (5 bases). V gave up 4 bases and J gave up 8 bases, with 15 bases separating them. Per the germline V gene, CDR1 is SGHRS and CDR2 is YFSETQ. CDR3 length: 13 residues. Here the CDR3 reads CASSPGLGEGYTF. The CDR3 nucleotides are TGCGCCAGCAGCCCGGGACTAGGGGAAGGCTACACCTTC. The variable domain in full, with the rest retrieved from reference TRBV5-1 and TRBJ1-2, is KAGVTQTPRYLIKTRGQQVTLSCSPISGHRSVSWYQQTPGQGLQFLFEYFSETQRNKGNFPGRFSGRQFSNSRSEMNVSTLELGDSALYLCASSPGLGEGYTFGSGTRLTVV.

CDR3 protein: CASSLSPGGHEQYF. For the CDR3, the DNA is TGTGCCAGCAGCTTGTCCCCCGGGGGACACGAGCAGTACTTC. The chain links TRBV7-6 to TRBJ2-7; a possible D gene is TRBD2 (6 bases). The germline V gene encodes CDR1 SGHVS and CDR2 FNYEAQ. The CDR3 covers 14 residues. V dropped 3 bases and J dropped 5 bases, with 14 bases sitting between them.

This clone has only a few counts. V gene TRBV27 combines with J gene TRBJ1-1; D possibly corresponds to TRBD1 (5 bases). This CDR3 region has 13 residues. Germline CDR1 MNHEY, CDR2 SMNVEV (reference sequence). The V and J ends lost 2 bases and 5 bases respectively, with 9 bases between them. CDR3 region: CASSLGGGTEAFF. In DNA form, the CDR3 reads TGTGCCAGCAGTTTAGGGGGAGGGACTGAAGCTTTCTTT.

The V and J genes are TRBV7-6 and TRBJ1-2; D may be TRBD1 (6 bases). The CDR3 contains 16 residues. CDR1 is SGHVS and CDR2 is FNYEAQ in the germline V gene. The V end was cut by 1 base, the J end by 4 bases, with 16 bases between. Here the CDR3 reads CASSLETQGLFYGYTF. The CDR3 nucleotides read TGTGCCAGCAGCTTAGAAACCCAGGGGCTTTTCTATGGCTACACCTTC.

This chain connects TRBV7-9 to TRBJ2-3; 7 bases fit TRBD2. The CDR3 totals 17 residues. Losses at the gene ends were 5 bases for V and 1 base for J; bases not matched to a gene: 12. Per the germline V gene, CDR1 is SEHNR and CDR2 is FQNEAQ (reference sequence). For the CDR3, the DNA is TGTGCCAGCAGCCCGGGGGGTGGGGGAGCTGGCACAGATACGCAGTATTTT. Translation: CASSPGGGGAGTDTQYF.

CDR3 sequence: CASSLAASGGQQYF. For the CDR3, the DNA is TGTGCCAGCAGCTTAGCGGCTAGCGGGGGCCAGCAGTACTTC. This chain joins TRBV11-2 and TRBJ2-7; TRBD2 agrees at 10 bases. Looked up from germline, CDR1 is SGHAT and CDR2 is FQNNGV. Trimming removed 1 base from V and 8 bases from J; junction bases left unmatched: 5. The CDR3 length is 14 residues.